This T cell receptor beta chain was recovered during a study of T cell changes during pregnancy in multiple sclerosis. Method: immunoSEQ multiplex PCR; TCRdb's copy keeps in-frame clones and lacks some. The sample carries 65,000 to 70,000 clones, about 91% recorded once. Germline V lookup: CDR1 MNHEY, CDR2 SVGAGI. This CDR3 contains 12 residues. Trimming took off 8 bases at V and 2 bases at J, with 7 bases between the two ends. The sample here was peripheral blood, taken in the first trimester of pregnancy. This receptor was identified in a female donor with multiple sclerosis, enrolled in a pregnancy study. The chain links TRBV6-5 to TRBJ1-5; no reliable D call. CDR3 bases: TGTGCCAGCGGCCGGGGCAATCAGCCCCAGCATTTT. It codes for CASGRGNQPQHF.